What follows is one TCR beta chain and its context. Germline assignment: CDR1 LGHNA and CDR2 YSLEER. V shed 0 bases and J 9 bases; nucleotides not matched to a gene: 11. This CDR3 spans 17 amino acids. This entry comes from a study of human T cells and chemical hapten exposure. Time point here: patch test 1, 2 weeks after DPC sensitization. Treatment specified: therapeutic diphenylcyclopropenone sensitization with weekly scalp DPC. From whole blood left unfractionated, total RNA was extracted. A single record per CDR3 protein comes from TCRdb applying MiXCR to the RACE reads. The table includes 50,000 or so distinct CDR3 sequences, 8% to 13% detected once.

The sequence derives from a middle-aged woman with alopecia areata. Some clones in this sample may be carry-over from other donors' samples. The chain is built from TRBV4-3 and TRBJ1-6, with 7 bases aligning to TRBD1. The source was whole blood, collected in connection with sensitization to the hapten diphenylcyclopropenone (DPC). In DNA, the CDR3 is TGCGCCAGCAGCCAAGATGACATCACAGGGGTCGGTTCACCCCTCCACTTT. It yields the protein CASSQDDITGVGSPLHF.